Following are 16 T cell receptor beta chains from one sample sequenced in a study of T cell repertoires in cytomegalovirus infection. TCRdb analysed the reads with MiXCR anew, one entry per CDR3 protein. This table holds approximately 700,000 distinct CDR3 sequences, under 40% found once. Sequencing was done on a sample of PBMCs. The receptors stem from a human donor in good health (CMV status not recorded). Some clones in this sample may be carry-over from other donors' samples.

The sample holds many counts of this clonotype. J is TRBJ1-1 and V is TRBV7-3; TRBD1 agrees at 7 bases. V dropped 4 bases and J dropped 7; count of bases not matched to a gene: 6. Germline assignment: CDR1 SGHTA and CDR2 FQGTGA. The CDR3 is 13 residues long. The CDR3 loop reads CASSSQTGNEAFF. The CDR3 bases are TGTGCCAGCAGCTCACAGACAGGGAATGAAGCTTTCTTT.

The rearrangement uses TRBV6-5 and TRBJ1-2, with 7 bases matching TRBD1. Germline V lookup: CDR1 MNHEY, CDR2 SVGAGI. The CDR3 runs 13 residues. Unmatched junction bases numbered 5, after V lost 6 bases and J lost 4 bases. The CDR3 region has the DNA TGTGCCAGCAGACCCCGGGACAGCTATGGCTACACCTTC. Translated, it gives CASRPRDSYGYTF.

The CDR3 spells CASSLSSHRKGGYTF. The CDR3 coding sequence is TGTGCCAGCAGTTTATCCTCTCACCGAAAGGGGGGCTACACCTTC. The genes are TRBV28 and TRBJ1-2; a weak D match, TRBD1 (5 bases). This CDR3 is built from 15 residues. Between the trimmed V and J ends, which lost 1 base and 8 bases, there was a span of 17 bases. Germline V CDR1 and CDR2: MDHEN, SYDVKM.

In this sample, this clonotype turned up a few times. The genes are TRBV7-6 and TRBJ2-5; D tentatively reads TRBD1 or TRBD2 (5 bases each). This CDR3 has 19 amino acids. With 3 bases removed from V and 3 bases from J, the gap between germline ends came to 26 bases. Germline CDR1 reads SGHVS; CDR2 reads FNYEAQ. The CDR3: CASSFRLGRLRGGEETQYF. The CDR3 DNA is TGTGCCAGCAGCTTTAGGTTGGGACGGTTACGTGGTGGTGAAGAGACCCAGTACTTC.

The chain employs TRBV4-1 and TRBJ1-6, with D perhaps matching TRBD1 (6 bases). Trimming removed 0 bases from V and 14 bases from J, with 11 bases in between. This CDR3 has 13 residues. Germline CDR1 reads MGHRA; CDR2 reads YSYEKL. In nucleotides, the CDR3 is TGCGCCAGCAGCCAAGATGGACAGAAAGCCCTCCACTTT. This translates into CASSQDGQKALHF.

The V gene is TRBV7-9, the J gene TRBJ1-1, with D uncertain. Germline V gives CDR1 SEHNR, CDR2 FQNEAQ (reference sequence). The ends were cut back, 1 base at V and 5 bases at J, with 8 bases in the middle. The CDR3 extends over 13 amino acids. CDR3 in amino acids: CASSLVDRTEAFF. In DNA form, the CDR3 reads TGTGCCAGCAGCTTAGTGGACCGGACTGAAGCTTTCTTT.

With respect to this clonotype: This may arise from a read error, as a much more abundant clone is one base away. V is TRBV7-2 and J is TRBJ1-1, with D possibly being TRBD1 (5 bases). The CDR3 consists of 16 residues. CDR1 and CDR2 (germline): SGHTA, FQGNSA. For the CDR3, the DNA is TGTGCCAGCAGCTTAGTGCCGGGACCGATGAACACTGAAGCTTGCTTT. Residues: CASSLVPGPMNTEACF.

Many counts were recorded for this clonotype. The CDR3 DNA reads as TGTGCCAGCAGCACCCGGACAGGGAATGAGCAGTTCTTC. Protein product: CASSTRTGNEQFF. The chain is built from TRBV7-9 and TRBJ2-1, with 8 bases lining up with TRBD1. The CDR3 runs 13 residues. V shed 5 bases, J shed 7 bases, and the junction held 4 bases outside the gene matches. Germline CDR1 reads SEHNR; CDR2 reads FQNEAQ (reference sequence).

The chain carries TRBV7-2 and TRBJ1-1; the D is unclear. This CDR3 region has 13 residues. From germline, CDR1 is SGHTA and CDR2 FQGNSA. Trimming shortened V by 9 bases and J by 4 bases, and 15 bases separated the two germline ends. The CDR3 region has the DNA TGTGCCAGTTCCGCTCCCCCGGGCACTGAAGCTTTCTTT. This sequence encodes CASSAPPGTEAFF.

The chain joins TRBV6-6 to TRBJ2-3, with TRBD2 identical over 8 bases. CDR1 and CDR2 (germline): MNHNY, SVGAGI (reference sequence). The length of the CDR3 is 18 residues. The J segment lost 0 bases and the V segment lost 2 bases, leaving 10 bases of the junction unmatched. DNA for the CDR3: TGTGCCAGCAGTTACACGGGAGGGTCGGGTGGTAGCACAGATACGCAGTATTTT. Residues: CASSYTGGSGGSTDTQYF.

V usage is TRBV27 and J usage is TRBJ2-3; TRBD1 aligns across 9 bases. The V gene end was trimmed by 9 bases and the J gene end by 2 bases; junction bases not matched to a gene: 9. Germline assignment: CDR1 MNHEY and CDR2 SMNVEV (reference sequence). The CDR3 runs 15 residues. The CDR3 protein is CASAVRDRVTDTQYF. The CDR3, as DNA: TGTGCCAGTGCCGTTCGGGACAGGGTCACAGATACGCAGTATTTT.

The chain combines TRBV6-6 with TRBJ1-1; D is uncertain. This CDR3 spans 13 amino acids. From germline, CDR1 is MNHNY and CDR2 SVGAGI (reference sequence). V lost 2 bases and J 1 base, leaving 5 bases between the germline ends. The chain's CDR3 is CASSYGSNTEAFF. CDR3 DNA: TGTGCCAGCAGTTACGGTTCGAACACTGAAGCTTTCTTT.

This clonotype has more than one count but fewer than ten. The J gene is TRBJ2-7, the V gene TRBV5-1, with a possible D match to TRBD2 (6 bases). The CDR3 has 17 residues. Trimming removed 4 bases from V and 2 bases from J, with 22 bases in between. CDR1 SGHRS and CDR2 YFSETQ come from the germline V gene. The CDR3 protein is CASSRGGTKESAYEQYF. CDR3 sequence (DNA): TGCGCCAGCAGCCGGGGCGGGACCAAGGAGTCAGCCTACGAGCAGTACTTC.

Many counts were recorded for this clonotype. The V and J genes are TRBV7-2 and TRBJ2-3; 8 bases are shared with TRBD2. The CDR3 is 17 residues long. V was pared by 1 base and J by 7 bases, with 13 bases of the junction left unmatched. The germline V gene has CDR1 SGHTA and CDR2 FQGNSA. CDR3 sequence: CASSLVAAGGLGHTQYF. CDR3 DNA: TGTGCCAGCAGCTTAGTGGCGGCGGGGGGCCTCGGTCATACGCAGTATTTT.

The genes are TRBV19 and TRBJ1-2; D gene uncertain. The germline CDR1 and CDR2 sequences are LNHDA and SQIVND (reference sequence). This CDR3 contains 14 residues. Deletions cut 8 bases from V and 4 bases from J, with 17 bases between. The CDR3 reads CASGRKGLLYGYTF. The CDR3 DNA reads TGTGCCAGTGGTCGTAAAGGGCTTCTCTATGGCTACACCTTC.

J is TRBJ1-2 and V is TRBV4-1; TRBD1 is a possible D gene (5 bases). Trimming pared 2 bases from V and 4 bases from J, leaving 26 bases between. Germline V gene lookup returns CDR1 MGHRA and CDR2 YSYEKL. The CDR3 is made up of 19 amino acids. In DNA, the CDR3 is TGCGCCAGCAGCCAACGCCAAGAAAGCGAGTTGAGACAGACCTATGGCTACACCTTC. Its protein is CASSQRQESELRQTYGYTF.